This TCR beta chain was recovered during a study of response to subunit inactivated influenza vaccine. With respect to this clonotype: Its target is unknown.

TCRdb fed the RT-PCR reads into MiXCR, producing one record per CDR3 protein. Of 550,000 to 650,000 distinct CDR3 sequences listed, roughly 10% were seen once; the top ten hold roughly 10%. The ends were cut back, 4 bases at V and 0 bases at J, with 11 bases in the middle. This CDR3 is built from 14 residues. The V gene's germline CDR1 is SGHRS and CDR2 YFSETQ. Study results and caveats: After each seasonal influenza vaccination, few new T cells are recruited, the authors suggested.

V usage is TRBV5-1 and J usage is TRBJ2-7; D call uncertain. The receptor was derived from a man aged 50 to 60 who received an inactivated influenza vaccine. Sequences were derived from PBMCs from blood, sampled on the day of vaccination. The CDR3 protein is CASSRVGRSYEQYF. In DNA, the CDR3 is TGCGCCAGCAGCCGGGTGGGCCGCTCCTACGAGCAGTACTTC.